The T cell receptor (beta chain) described here comes from a study of patients and donors after allogeneic stem cell transplantation. Trimming removed 2 bases at V and 6 bases at J, with 17 bases between. CDR1 is MNHEY and CDR2 is SVGAGI in the germline V gene. The CDR3 is 15 residues long. TCRdb reanalysed the RT-PCR reads using MiXCR and keeps one entry per CDR3 protein. The sample has fewer than 75,000 distinct CDR3 sequences; approximately 12% are singletons. The sample consisted of blood, either unsorted or a sorted T cell fraction (not recorded which). V is TRBV6-5 and J is TRBJ2-7; unclear D gene. This clonotype was sampled from a human donor who was either an allogeneic HSCT recipient or a stem cell or donor lymphocyte infusion donor (not recorded which). It is not recorded whose cells these are; they may come from a transplant donor. The CDR3 reads CASSYVPLSSTEQYF. DNA for the CDR3: TGTGCCAGCAGTTACGTCCCCCTCTCGTCTACCGAGCAGTACTTC.